This record concerns one TCR beta chain sequence. Its antigen is undetermined. Time point here: newly diagnosed GD, antithyroid drugs for less than 3 months. The TCR library was made from RNA that had been extracted from PBMCs in TRIzol. With EDTA tubes as the receptacles, about 9.2 milliliters of peripheral blood were drawn. These data belong to a study of regulatory T cells in long-lasting Graves disease. Study outcomes and limitations: With under 3,500 shared public clonotypes, persistent patients exceeded new patients, who shared more than 900. There was favoring of TRBV28, TRBJ1-2 and TRBJ2-5 in persistent disease.

The V segment lost 3 bases and the J segment 3 bases; nucleotides outside the gene matches: 10. The CDR3 consists of 16 residues. Germline-derived CDR1 and CDR2 are KGHSH and LQKENI. Sequencing libraries for TCR beta were prepared with iRepertoire HTBI primers and Arm-PCR of CDR3 regions. TCRdb recomputed calls from the multiplex PCR reads with MiXCR, one row per CDR3 protein. The repertoire holds around 320,000 distinct CDR3 sequences, with 16% as singletons. This same sample was also taken into another study, of T cells in Graves' hyperthyroidism and ophthalmopathy. Turning to that study: The HTBI primer set served for first-round RT-PCR of the TCR CDR3.

The chain recombines TRBV18 with TRBJ1-1; TRBD1 matches at 7 bases. The receptor's source is a man in his forties with Graves disease. Specimen: peripheral blood mononuclear cells (PBMCs), collected at new diagnosis, from a patient treated with antithyroid drugs. CDR3 nucleotides: TGTGCCAGCTCACCGCAGGGACAGACCATGGACACTGAAGCTTTCTTT. It is translated as CASSPQGQTMDTEAFF.